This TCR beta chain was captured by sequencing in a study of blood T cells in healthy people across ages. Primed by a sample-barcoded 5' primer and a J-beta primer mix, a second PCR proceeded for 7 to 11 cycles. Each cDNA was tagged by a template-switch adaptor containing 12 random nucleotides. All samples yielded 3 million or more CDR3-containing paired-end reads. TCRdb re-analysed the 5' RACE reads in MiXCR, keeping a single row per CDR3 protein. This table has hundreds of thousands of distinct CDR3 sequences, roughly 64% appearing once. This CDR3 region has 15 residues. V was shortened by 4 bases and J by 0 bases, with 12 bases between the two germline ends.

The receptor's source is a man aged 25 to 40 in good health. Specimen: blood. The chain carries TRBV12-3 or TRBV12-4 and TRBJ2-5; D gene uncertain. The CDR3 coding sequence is TGTGCCAGCAGTTCCCTGACCCAGTACCAAGAGACCCAGTACTTC. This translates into CASSSLTQYQETQYF.